A selection of T cell receptor beta chains follows, all from one sample in a study of blood T cell repertoires in COVID-19. The repertoire was sequenced with immunoSEQ multiplex PCR; TCRdb's copy has only in-frame clones and lacks some. The table shows around 290,000 clones, with 80% to 90% occurring only once. Sequences were obtained from peripheral blood. The receptor set was obtained from a woman in her 70s with COVID-19, enrolled during active disease. Each CDR3 is given with its conserved first and last residue. A D gene is named only where the DNA matches it firmly. Clone size, where shown, is once, few, many, or a class for clones that have expanded.

once,.,TRBV30,TRBJ2-6,CAWSVGGSGANVLTF,TGTGCCTGGAGTGTAGGGGGCTCTGGGGCCAACGTCCTGACTTTC
.,.,TRBV3-1/TRBV3-2,TRBJ1-3,CASSPGSQRNTIYF,TGTGCCAGCAGCCCAGGGTCCCAAAGAAACACCATATATTTT
.,.,TRBV27,TRBJ2-4,CASSPSGAKNIQYF,TGTGCCAGCAGCCCCTCGGGGGCCAAAAACATTCAGTACTTC
.,.,TRBV4-3,TRBJ1-2,CASSQDRIGGYGYTF,TGCGCCAGCAGCCAAGACCGCATCGGTGGCTATGGCTACACCTTC
many,.,TRBV6-5,TRBJ1-2,CDQRGHSQGYTF,TGTGACCAGCGGGGACACTCCCAAGGCTACACCTTC
.,.,TRBV5-1,TRBJ1-2,CASRGGSSTDYGYTF,TGCGCCAGCAGAGGGGGATCCTCCACGGACTATGGCTACACCTTC
.,.,TRBV12-3/TRBV12-4,TRBJ1-5,CASSLIGGQPQHF,TGTGCCAGCAGTTTAATTGGAGGTCAGCCCCAGCATTTT
.,.,TRBV5-6,TRBJ2-2,CASSAFYTGELFF,TGTGCCAGCAGCGCGTTTTACACCGGGGAGCTGTTTTTT
.,.,TRBV24-1,TRBJ1-1,CATSSGGANTEAFF,TGTGCCACCAGTTCGGGGGGCGCGAACACTGAAGCTTTCTTT
.,.,TRBV7-3,TRBJ2-1,CASSLTGEQFF,TGTGCCAGCAGCTTAACCGGGGAGCAGTTCTTC
.,TRBD1,TRBV24-1,TRBJ2-2,CATSDHGQGAGGELFF,TGTGCCACCAGTGACCACGGACAGGGGGCGGGCGGGGAGCTGTTTTTT
.,.,TRBV2,TRBJ1-4,CASSTGSPSTANEKLFF,TGTGCCAGCAGTACCGGGTCCCCGTCAACGGCTAATGAAAAACTGTTTTTT
.,.,TRBV5-1,TRBJ1-1,CASSLESSGQTEAFF,TGCGCCAGCAGCTTGGAGAGCTCCGGACAAACTGAAGCTTTCTTT
.,.,TRBV5-4,TRBJ2-1,CASLIQGYNEQFF,TGTGCCAGTCTAATACAGGGCTACAATGAGCAGTTCTTC
once,.,TRBV27,TRBJ1-5,CASSLRLLAQKLCNQPQHF,TGTGCCAGCAGTTTACGACTCTTAGCCCAAAAGTTATGCAATCAGCCCCAGCATTTT
.,.,TRBV24-1,TRBJ2-2,CATSDPRKSGGELFF,TGTGCCACCAGTGATCCTCGAAAATCGGGGGGGGAGCTGTTTTTT
.,TRBD2,TRBV7-9,TRBJ2-7,CASSRAGELYEQYF,TGTGCCAGCAGCCGAGCGGGGGAACTCTACGAGCAGTACTTC
.,.,TRBV6-6,TRBJ1-3,CASSLRRAYSGNTIYF,TGTGCCAGCAGTTTAAGGAGGGCTTACTCTGGAAACACCATATATTTT
.,.,TRBV5-6,TRBJ1-1,CASRGGVAADKAFF,TGTGCCAGCAGGGGCGGGGTGGCAGCCGATAAAGCTTTCTTT
.,TRBD1,TRBV25-1,TRBJ2-2,CASSGPGTGINTGELFF,TGTGCCAGCAGTGGTCCAGGGACAGGGATAAACACCGGGGAGCTGTTTTTT
.,TRBD1,TRBV19,TRBJ1-4,CASSIYRGDEKLFF,TGTGCCAGTAGTATATACAGGGGTGACGAAAAACTGTTTTTT
.,TRBD2,TRBV5-4,TRBJ2-3,CASSLTSGGPISTDTQYF,TGTGCCAGCAGCTTGACTAGCGGGGGGCCAATAAGCACAGATACGCAGTATTTT
.,.,TRBV2,TRBJ1-1,CASSQEVSSTEAFF,TGTGCCAGCAGCCAAGAGGTGTCAAGCACTGAAGCTTTCTTT
.,TRBD2,TRBV7-2,TRBJ2-3,CASSRTSGSQDTQYF,TGTGCCAGCAGTCGGACTAGCGGGTCCCAAGATACGCAGTATTTT
.,.,TRBV5-4,TRBJ2-1,CASSLDIYNEQFF,TGTGCCAGCAGCTTGGACATTTACAATGAGCAGTTCTTC
.,.,TRBV18,TRBJ2-3,CASSPYTREDTQYF,TGTGCCAGCTCACCATACACGAGGGAAGATACGCAGTATTTT
.,TRBD1,TRBV9,TRBJ1-6,CASSPSPGTGPNSPLHF,TGTGCCAGCAGCCCGAGTCCCGGGACAGGCCCGAATTCACCCCTCCACTTT